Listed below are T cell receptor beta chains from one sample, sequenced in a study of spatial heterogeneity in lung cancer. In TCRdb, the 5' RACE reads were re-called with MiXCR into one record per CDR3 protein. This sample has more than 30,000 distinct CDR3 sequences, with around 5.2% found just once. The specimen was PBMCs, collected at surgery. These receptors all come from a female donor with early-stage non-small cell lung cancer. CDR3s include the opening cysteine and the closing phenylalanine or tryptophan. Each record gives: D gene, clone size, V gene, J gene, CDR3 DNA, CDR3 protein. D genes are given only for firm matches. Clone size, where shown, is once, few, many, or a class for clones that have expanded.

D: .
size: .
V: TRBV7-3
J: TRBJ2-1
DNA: TGTGCCAGCAGCTCGCCGCTAGAATCGGCGAGGGATGAGCAGTTCTTC
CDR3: CASSSPLESARDEQFF

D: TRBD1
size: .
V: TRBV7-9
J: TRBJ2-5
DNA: TGTGCCAGCAGCTTAATAACAGGGGGAGAGACCCAGTACTTC
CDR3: CASSLITGGETQYF

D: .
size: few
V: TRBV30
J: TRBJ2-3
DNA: TGTGCCTGGGATGGGCCCACAGATACGCAGTATTTT
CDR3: CAWDGPTDTQYF

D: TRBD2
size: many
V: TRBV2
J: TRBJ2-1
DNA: TGTGCCAGCAGTACCTTAGCGGGGGGGCTAAATGAGCAGTTCTTC
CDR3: CASSTLAGGLNEQFF

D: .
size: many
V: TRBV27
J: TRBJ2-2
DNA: TGTGCCAGCAGAACAACTGGTATTGGCACCGGGGAGCTGTTTTTT
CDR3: CASRTTGIGTGELFF

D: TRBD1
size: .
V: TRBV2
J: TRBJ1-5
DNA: TGTGCCAGCAGTGAAGCTGGGACAGGGGATCAGCCCCAGCATTTT
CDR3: CASSEAGTGDQPQHF

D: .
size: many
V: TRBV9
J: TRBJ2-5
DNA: TGTGCCAGCAGCGTATATCCGGGGCCCCAAGAGACCCAGTACTTC
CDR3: CASSVYPGPQETQYF

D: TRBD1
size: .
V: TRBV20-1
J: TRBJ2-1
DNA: TGCAGTGCTAGAGGAGCCGGGACAGGGGGCGGTTCGGATGAGCAGTTCTTC
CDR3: CSARGAGTGGGSDEQFF

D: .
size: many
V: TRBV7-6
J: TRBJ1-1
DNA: TGTGCCAGCAGCTTAGCGACAGGCTCTGAAGCTTTCTTT
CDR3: CASSLATGSEAFF

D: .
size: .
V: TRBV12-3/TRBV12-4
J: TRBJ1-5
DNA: TGTGCCAGCAGTTTCAGCGGGCAGCCCCAGCATTTT
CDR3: CASSFSGQPQHF

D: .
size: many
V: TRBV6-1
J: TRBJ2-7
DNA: TGTGCCAGCAGTGAAGCGCTACAGGGACCCTACGAGCAGTACTTC
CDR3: CASSEALQGPYEQYF

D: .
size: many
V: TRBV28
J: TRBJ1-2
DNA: TGTGCCAGCAGCCTCAACCCACTCAGGGGATTGAACTATGGCTACACCTTC
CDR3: CASSLNPLRGLNYGYTF

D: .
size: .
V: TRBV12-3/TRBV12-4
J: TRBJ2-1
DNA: TGTGCCAGCTCGAGCGGTGAGCAGTTCTTC
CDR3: CASSSGEQFF

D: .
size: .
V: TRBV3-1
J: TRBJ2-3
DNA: TGTGCCAGCAGCCAAGACGGCGGCCATGCAGATACGCAGTATTTT
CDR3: CASSQDGGHADTQYF

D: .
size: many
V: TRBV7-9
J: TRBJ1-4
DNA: TGTGCCAGCAGCTTAGCGCTTCAGGAAAAACTGTTTTTT
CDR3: CASSLALQEKLFF

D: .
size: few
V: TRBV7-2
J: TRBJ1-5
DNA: TGTGCCAGCAGCTTACGGGGGGATCAGCCCCAGCATTTT
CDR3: CASSLRGDQPQHF

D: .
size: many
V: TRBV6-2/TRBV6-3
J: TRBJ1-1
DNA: TGTGCCAGCAGGGAGCCGAAGGTCACTGAAGCTTTCTTT
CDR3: CASREPKVTEAFF

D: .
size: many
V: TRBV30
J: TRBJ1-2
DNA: TGTGCCTGGAGTGGGCAGGGCGACTATGGCTACACCTTC
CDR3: CAWSGQGDYGYTF

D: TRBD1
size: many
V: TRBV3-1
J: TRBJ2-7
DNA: TGTGCCAGCAGCCGACAGGGGGTAAACGAGCAGTACTTC
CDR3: CASSRQGVNEQYF

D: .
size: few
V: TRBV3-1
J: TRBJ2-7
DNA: TGTGCCAGCAGCCAGGGGGACTACGAGCAGTACTTC
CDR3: CASSQGDYEQYF

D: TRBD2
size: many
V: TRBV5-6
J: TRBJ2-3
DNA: TGTGCCAGCAGCCAAGCGGGGGCCCGGGATACGCAGTATTTT
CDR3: CASSQAGARDTQYF

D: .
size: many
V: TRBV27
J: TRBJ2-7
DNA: TGTGCCAGCGGATTGGGCACCTACGAGCAGTACTTC
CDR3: CASGLGTYEQYF

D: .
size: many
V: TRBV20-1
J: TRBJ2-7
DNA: TGCAGTGCTAGAGACCTAGGAGTTTTGTCCTACGAGCAGTACTTC
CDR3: CSARDLGVLSYEQYF

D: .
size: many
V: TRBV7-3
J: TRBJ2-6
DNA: TGTGCCAGCAGCCGACAGGTTTCTGGGGCCAACGTCCTGACTTTC
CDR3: CASSRQVSGANVLTF